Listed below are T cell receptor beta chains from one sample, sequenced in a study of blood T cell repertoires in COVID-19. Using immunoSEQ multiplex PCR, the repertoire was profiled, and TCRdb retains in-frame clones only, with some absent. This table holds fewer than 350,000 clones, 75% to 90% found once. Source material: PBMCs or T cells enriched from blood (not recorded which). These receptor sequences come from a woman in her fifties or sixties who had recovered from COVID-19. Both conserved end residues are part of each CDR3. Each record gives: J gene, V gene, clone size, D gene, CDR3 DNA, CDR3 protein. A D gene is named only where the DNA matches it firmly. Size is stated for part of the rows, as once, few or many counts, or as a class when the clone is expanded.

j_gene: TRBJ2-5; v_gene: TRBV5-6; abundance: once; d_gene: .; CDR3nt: TGTGCCAGCAGCTCTTTACAGGGAAGAGAGACCCAGTACTTC; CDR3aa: CASSSLQGRETQYF
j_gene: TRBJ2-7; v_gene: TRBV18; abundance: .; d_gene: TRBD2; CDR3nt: TGTGCCAGCTCACCATCGGTTGGACTAGCGAGTTACGAGCAGTACTTC; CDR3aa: CASSPSVGLASYEQYF
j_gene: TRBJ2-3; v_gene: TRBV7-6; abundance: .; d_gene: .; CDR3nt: TGTGCCAGCAGCTTCCTTGGGGGGGCTGATGATACGCAGTATTTT; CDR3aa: CASSFLGGADDTQYF
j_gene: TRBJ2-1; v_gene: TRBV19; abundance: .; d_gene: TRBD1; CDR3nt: TGTGCCAGTAGTCCAGCCGCCGGGACAGGGGACAATGAGCAGTTCTTC; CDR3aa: CASSPAAGTGDNEQFF
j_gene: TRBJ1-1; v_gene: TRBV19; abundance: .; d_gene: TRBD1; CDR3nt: TGTGCCAGTAGTATGGGGACAGGGGGCGTTGGTGAAGCTTTCTTT; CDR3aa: CASSMGTGGVGEAFF
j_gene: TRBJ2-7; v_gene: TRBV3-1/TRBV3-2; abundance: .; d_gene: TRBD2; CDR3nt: TGTGCCAGCAGCGAGACTAGCGGGGCGCACTACGAGCAGTACTTC; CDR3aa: CASSETSGAHYEQYF
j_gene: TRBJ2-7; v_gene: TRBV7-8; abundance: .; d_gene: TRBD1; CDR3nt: TGTGCCAGCAGCGCGCGACAGGGGGCGCGATCAGAGCAGTACTTC; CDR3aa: CASSARQGARSEQYF
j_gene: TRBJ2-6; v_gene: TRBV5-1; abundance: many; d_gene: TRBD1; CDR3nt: TGCGCCAGCAGCTGGACAGGGGGGGGTGGGGCCAACGTCCTGACTTTC; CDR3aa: CASSWTGGGGANVLTF
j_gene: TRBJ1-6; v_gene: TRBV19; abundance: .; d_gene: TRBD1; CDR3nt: TGTGCCACCCTCGGACAGGGCGATTCACCCCTCCACTTT; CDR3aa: CATLGQGDSPLHF
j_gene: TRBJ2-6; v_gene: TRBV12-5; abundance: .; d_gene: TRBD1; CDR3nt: TGTGCTATCGGGGACAGTTGGGCCAACGTCCTGACTTTC; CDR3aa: CAIGDSWANVLTF
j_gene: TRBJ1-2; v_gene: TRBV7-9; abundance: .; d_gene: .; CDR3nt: TGTGCCAGCAGCTTAGAGGTAGCAGTCTATGGCTACACCTTC; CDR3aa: CASSLEVAVYGYTF
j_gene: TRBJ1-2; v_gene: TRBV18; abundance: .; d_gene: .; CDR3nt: TGTGCCAGCTCACCCGGGGGTCCCCTCAACTTC; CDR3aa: CASSPGGPLNF
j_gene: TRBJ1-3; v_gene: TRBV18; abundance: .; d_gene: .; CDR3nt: TGTGCCAGCTCACCCCAAGGGGGTCAGCGCCGCTCTGGAAACACCATATATTTT; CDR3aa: CASSPQGGQRRSGNTIYF
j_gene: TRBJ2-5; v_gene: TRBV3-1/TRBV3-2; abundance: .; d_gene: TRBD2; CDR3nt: TGTGCCAGCAGCCATGCCCGGGGGGGAGAGACCCAGTACTTC; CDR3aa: CASSHARGGETQYF
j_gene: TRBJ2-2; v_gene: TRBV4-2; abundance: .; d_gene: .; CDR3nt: TGTGCCAGCAGCCCCCCGACTAGCACCGGGGAGCTGTTTTTT; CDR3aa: CASSPPTSTGELFF
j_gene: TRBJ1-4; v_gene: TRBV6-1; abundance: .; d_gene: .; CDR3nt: TGTGCCAGCAGTGAGGGGGCAGGGAGAGAGGAAAAACTGTTTTTT; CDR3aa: CASSEGAGREEKLFF
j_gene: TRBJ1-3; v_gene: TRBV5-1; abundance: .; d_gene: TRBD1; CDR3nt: TGCGCCAGCAGCTACCACGACCAGGGGGCTGGAAACACCATATATTTT; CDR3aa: CASSYHDQGAGNTIYF
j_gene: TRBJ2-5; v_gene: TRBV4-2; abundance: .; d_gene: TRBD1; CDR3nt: TGTGCCAGCAGCCAAGCCGACAGGGGAGAGACCCAGTACTTC; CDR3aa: CASSQADRGETQYF
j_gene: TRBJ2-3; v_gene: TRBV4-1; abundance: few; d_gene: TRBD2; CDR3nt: TGCGCCACCCGGGGACTAGCGGGGGGAGCGGATACGCAGTATTTT; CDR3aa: CATRGLAGGADTQYF
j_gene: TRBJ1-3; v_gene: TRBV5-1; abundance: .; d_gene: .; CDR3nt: TGCGCCAGCAGCTTGGGGCTCACGGACACCTCTGGAAACACCATATATTTT; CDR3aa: CASSLGLTDTSGNTIYF
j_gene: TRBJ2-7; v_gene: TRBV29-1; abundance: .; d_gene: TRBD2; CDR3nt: TGCAGCGTTGTTAGCGGGAGGTTGGTCGAGCAGTACTTC; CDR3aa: CSVVSGRLVEQYF
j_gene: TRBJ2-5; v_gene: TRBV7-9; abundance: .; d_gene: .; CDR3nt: TGTGCCAGCAGCTGGACAGTTATACTGCAAGAGACCCAGTACTTC; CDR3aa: CASSWTVILQETQYF
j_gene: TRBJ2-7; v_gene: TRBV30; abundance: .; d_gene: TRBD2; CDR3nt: TGTGCCTGGAGTAGACTAGCGGGGGCCTACGAGCAGTACTTC; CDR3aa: CAWSRLAGAYEQYF
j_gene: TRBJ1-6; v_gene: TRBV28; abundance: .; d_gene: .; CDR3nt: TGTGCCAGCAGTTGGGGCCAGGGGATAGGTAATTCACCCCTCCACTTT; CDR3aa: CASSWGQGIGNSPLHF
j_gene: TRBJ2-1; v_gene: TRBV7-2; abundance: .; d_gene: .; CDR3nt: TGTGCCAGCAGCCCCGGGACACTTTCCTACAATGAGCAGTTCTTC; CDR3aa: CASSPGTLSYNEQFF
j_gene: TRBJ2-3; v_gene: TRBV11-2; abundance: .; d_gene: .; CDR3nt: TGTGCCAGCAGCTTAGGGGCCCTCTACGGTTTCACAGATACGCAGTATTTT; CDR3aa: CASSLGALYGFTDTQYF
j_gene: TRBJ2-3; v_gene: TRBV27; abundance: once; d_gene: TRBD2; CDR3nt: TGTGCCAGCAACCGGTGGGGTAGCGGGGGTGATACGCAGTATTTT; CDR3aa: CASNRWGSGGDTQYF
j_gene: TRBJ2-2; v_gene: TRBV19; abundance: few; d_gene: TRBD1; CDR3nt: TGTGCCAGTAGTCCATCGGCAGGGGGCACCGGGGAGCTGTTTTTT; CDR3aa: CASSPSAGGTGELFF
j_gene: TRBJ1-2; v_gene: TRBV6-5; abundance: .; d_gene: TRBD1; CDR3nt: TGTGCCAGCAGGTACGGACAGGGAACCTATGGCTACACCTTC; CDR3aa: CASRYGQGTYGYTF
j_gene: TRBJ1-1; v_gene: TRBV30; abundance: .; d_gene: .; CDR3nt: TGTGCCTGGACAGACTTACTCACTGAAGCTTTCTTT; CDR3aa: CAWTDLLTEAFF
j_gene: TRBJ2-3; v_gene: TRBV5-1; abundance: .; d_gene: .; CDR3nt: TGCGCCAGCAGCTTGGACAGGCGTGGATCAGATACGCAGTATTTT; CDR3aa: CASSLDRRGSDTQYF